This entry lists 32 T cell receptor beta chains sequenced from one sample in a study of blood T cells in healthy people across ages. A second PCR, run for roughly 7 to 12 cycles, used a sample-barcoded 5' primer plus a J-beta primer mix. TCRdb fed the 5' RACE reads into MiXCR, producing one record per CDR3 protein. Of 1.8 million or so distinct CDR3 sequences detected, about two fifths appear once; the ten largest clones hold roughly 24%. Material: blood. The receptors were sampled from a human donor in good health.

This chain uses TRBV3-1 with TRBJ2-5; D unclear. The DNA end is more similar to TRBJ2-7, so the J call may be wrong. The length of the CDR3 is 16 residues. Germline lookup yields CDR1 LGHDT and CDR2 YNNKEL (reference sequence). For the CDR3, the DNA is TGTGCCAGCAGCCACCATGGGTCTAGTAGGGCCTACGAGCAGTACTTC. Translating gives CASSHHGSSRAYEQYF.

This clonotype was observed a handful of times. The genes are TRBV20-1 and TRBJ2-7; D uncertain. CDR1 is DFQATT, CDR2 SNEGSKA, per germline (reference sequence). The germline V and J ends were trimmed by 6 bases and 4 bases, with 16 bases remaining between them. This CDR3 region has 13 residues. The CDR3 loop is CSADDLIGYEQYF. The CDR3 nucleotides read TGCAGTGCCGACGACCTAATCGGGTACGAGCAGTACTTC.

The chain has TRBV7-2 and TRBJ1-4; D is undetermined. The CDR3 consists of 14 residues. From germline, CDR1 is SGHTA and CDR2 FQGNSA. Trimming left V 1 base short and J 10 bases short, with 13 bases between. The chain's CDR3 is CASSLGGPGGKLFF. CDR3 DNA: TGTGCCAGCAGCTTAGGCGGCCCGGGTGGAAAACTGTTTTTT.

The DNA of the CDR3 is TGTGCCAGCTCTGACAGACTCACGCGGGAGACCCAGTACTTC. This encodes CASSDRLTRETQYF. J is TRBJ2-5 and V is TRBV4-2; D is perhaps TRBD1 (5 bases). Trimming shortened V by 8 bases and J by 5 bases, and 18 bases separated the two germline ends. The CDR3 runs to 14 residues. The germline gives CDR1 LGHNA, CDR2 YNFKEQ.

The rearrangement links TRBV12-3 or TRBV12-4 to TRBJ2-3; tentative D call: TRBD2 (6 bases). The V and J ends lost 6 bases and 11 bases respectively, with 27 bases between them. This CDR3 has 16 amino acids. The CDR3 region is CASSPPGDFPYDEQYF. CDR3 coding DNA: TGTGCCAGCAGCCCACCGGGGGATTTCCCTTACGATGAGCAGTATTTT.

The J gene is TRBJ2-3, the V gene TRBV9; TRBD2 matches at 7 bases. J lost 7 bases, V lost 0 bases, and 11 bases had no gene match. Germline CDR1 and CDR2: SGDLS and YYNGEE. The length of the CDR3 is 16 residues. The CDR3 region is CASSVAPGGTQYTQYF. In DNA, the CDR3 is TGTGCCAGCAGCGTAGCTCCGGGGGGAACACAGTATACGCAGTATTTT.

This clonotype was seen a few times. The chain uses TRBV7-9 and TRBJ1-6; the D is unclear. The germline gives CDR1 SEHNR, CDR2 FQNEAQ (reference sequence). V lost 1 base to trimming and J lost 7 bases, with 11 bases between them. CDR3 size: 15 residues. CDR3 in amino acids: CASSLVAEFNSPLHF. CDR3 coding DNA: TGTGCCAGCAGCTTAGTCGCAGAATTCAATTCACCCCTCCACTTT.

This clonotype came up a few times. The rearrangement joins TRBV5-5 to TRBJ2-1; tentative D call: TRBD2 (6 bases). This CDR3 comprises 18 residues. V shed 5 bases and J shed 11 bases, with 32 bases lying between them. Germline V gives CDR1 SGHKS, CDR2 YYEKEE (reference sequence). CDR3 residues: CASSYDGGDNERFGKQFF. The CDR3 DNA follows: TGTGCCAGCAGTTACGACGGGGGAGACAATGAGCGGTTTGGAAAGCAGTTCTTC.

The chain employs TRBV20-1 and TRBJ2-1; D is uncertain. Trimming left V 7 bases short and J 5 bases short, with 12 bases between. The length of the CDR3 is 12 residues. Looked up from germline, CDR1 is DFQATT and CDR2 is SNEGSKA (reference sequence). The CDR3 DNA reads TGCAGTGGGCCCCCTGGAGACAATGAGCAGTTCTTC. Protein sequence: CSGPPGDNEQFF.

The chain recombines TRBV5-1 with TRBJ1-1; D remains unclear. Germline V gene sequence: CDR1 SGHRS, CDR2 YFSETQ. Trimming left V 4 bases short and J 7 bases short, with 11 bases between. The CDR3 runs to 12 residues. The CDR3 nucleotides read TGCGCCAGCAGCACGGATGGAGGTGAAGCTTTCTTT. Translated, it gives CASSTDGGEAFF.

This chain uses TRBV15 with TRBJ2-1; 16 positions agree with TRBD2. Germline CDR1 LNHNV, CDR2 YYDKDF (reference sequence). The CDR3 sequence is 19 residues long. V lost 0 bases, J lost 6 bases, and 8 bases stayed unmatched. The CDR3 region has the DNA TGTGCCACCAGCAGAGATCTACAGGGACTAGCGGGGGGGGTCAATGAGCAGTTCTTC. Protein: CATSRDLQGLAGGVNEQFF.

The V and J genes are TRBV6-5 and TRBJ2-4; D is unresolved. The CDR3 contains 14 residues. CDR1 and CDR2 from the germline V gene are MNHEY and SVGAGI. V was clipped by 2 bases and J by 13 bases, with 18 bases between them. Here the CDR3 DNA reads TGTGCCAGCAGTTACGGAACCTTCGACAATGAGCAGTACTTC. As protein: CASSYGTFDNEQYF.

In this sample, this clonotype turned up a few times. CDR3 in DNA: TGTGCCATCAGCGAGCGACAGGGGACTGAAGCTTTCTTT. Translating it yields CAISERQGTEAFF. The chain joins TRBV10-3 to TRBJ1-1, with 8 nucleotides matching TRBD1. This CDR3 region has 13 residues. Germline values: CDR1 ENHRY, CDR2 SYGVKD. V lost 6 bases and J lost 5; bases outside the gene matches: 5.

The rearrangement uses TRBV20-1 and TRBJ2-7; the D gene is possibly TRBD2 (6 bases). Per germline, CDR1 DFQATT and CDR2 SNEGSKA (reference sequence). Trimming removed 1 base at V and 3 bases at J, with 16 bases between. The CDR3 loop spans 15 amino acids. In DNA form, the CDR3 reads TGCAGTGCTAGAGGGTCGGGCGGGGTCGTCTACGAGCAGTACTTC. This translates into CSARGSGGVVYEQYF.

The V gene is TRBV9, the J gene TRBJ2-5, with a possible D match to TRBD1 (5 bases). The DNA end is a closer match to TRBJ2-7, so the J assignment may be wrong. Germline V gene data show CDR1 as SGDLS and CDR2 as YYNGEE. This CDR3 spans 14 amino acids. This chain's CDR3 is CASSVGSGSSEQYF. The CDR3 nucleotides read TGTGCCAGCAGCGTAGGGTCAGGGTCGAGCGAGCAGTACTTC.

The chain employs TRBV5-1 and TRBJ2-2; D remains unclear. Looked up from germline, CDR1 is SGHRS and CDR2 is YFSETQ. The V gene lost 6 bases and the J gene lost 4 bases, with 13 bases spanning the gap. This CDR3 has 14 amino acids. The CDR3 loop reads CASTQEKVTGELFF. In nucleotides, the CDR3 is TGCGCCAGCACGCAAGAGAAAGTCACCGGGGAGCTGTTTTTT. The full variable domain, with the rest looked up from reference TRBV5-1 and TRBJ2-2, is KAGVTQTPRYLIKTRGQQVTLSCSPISGHRSVSWYQQTPGQGLQFLFEYFSETQRNKGNFPGRFSGRQFSNSRSEMNVSTLELGDSALYLCASTQEKVTGELFFGEGSRLTVL.

This chain links TRBV6-6 with TRBJ2-1, with D hard to call. Germline CDR1 and CDR2: MNHNY and SVGAGI (reference sequence). V was cut by 0 bases and J by 5 bases, with 11 bases left in between. The CDR3 sequence is 15 residues long. Here the CDR3 DNA reads TGTGCCAGCAGTTACTCAGCTCTAACTGACAATGAGCAGTTCTTC. As protein: CASSYSALTDNEQFF.

V is TRBV3-1 and J is TRBJ1-2, with D possibly TRBD1 on 5 matching bases. Germline V CDR1 and CDR2: LGHDT, YNNKEL (reference sequence). The CDR3 contains 14 residues. Trimming took off 0 bases at V and 8 bases at J, with 13 bases between the two ends. CDR3: CASSQESRDGGYTF. CDR3 coding DNA: TGTGCCAGCAGCCAAGAAAGCAGGGATGGCGGCTACACCTTC.

V usage is TRBV28 and J usage is TRBJ2-7; possible D gene TRBD1, 9 bases. V shed 6 bases and J shed 3 bases, with 18 bases lying between them. The CDR3 consists of 15 residues. Germline V gene lookup returns CDR1 MDHEN and CDR2 SYDVKM. CDR3 DNA: TGTGCCAGCAGCCCGGGGGGGGACAGGGTCTACGAGCAGTACTTC. Protein product: CASSPGGDRVYEQYF.

This clonotype has more than one count but fewer than ten. The chain recombines TRBV4-2 with TRBJ2-6; maybe TRBD1 (6 bases). The CDR3 contains 19 residues. V lost 3 bases to trimming and J lost 0 bases, with 18 bases between them. Germline V lookup: CDR1 LGHNA, CDR2 YNFKEQ. In nucleotides, the CDR3 is TGTGCCAGCAGCCAGAGAAAAGACAGGATTAGCTCTGGGGCCAACGTCCTGACTTTC. It specifies CASSQRKDRISSGANVLTF.

At least ten counts were recorded for this clonotype. The CDR3 here is CASSTSGANVLTF. The CDR3 region has the DNA TGTGCCAGCAGCACCTCTGGGGCCAACGTCCTGACTTTC. The genes are TRBV7-2 and TRBJ2-6; D is undetermined. CDR3 length: 13 residues. The V end was cut by 5 bases, the J end by 0 bases, with 2 bases between. From germline, CDR1 is SGHTA and CDR2 FQGNSA.

V is TRBV21-1 and J is TRBJ2-5. TRBV21-1 is designated a pseudogene. The CDR3 has 16 residues. The CDR3 bases are TGCGCCAGCAGCAAAGGAACTCGGACGTCGAGAGAGACCCAGTACTTC. Its translation: CASSKGTRTSRETQYF.

This chain links TRBV4-3 with TRBJ2-5; 10 bases agree with TRBD2. CDR1 is LGHNA, CDR2 YSLEER, per germline. V lost 0 bases, J lost 5 bases, and 6 bases stayed unmatched. This CDR3 comprises 16 residues. Written as DNA, the CDR3 is TGCGCCAGCAGCCAAGATGGAGCGGGGGGGCGTGAGACCCAGTACTTC. It specifies CASSQDGAGGRETQYF.

This sequence joins TRBV12-3 or TRBV12-4 and TRBJ2-4; D is undetermined. The J call could be wrong; TRBJ2-7 is a better fit for the DNA end. This CDR3 spans 12 amino acids. CDR3 nucleotide sequence: TGTGCCAGCAGTTTATTGTGGTACGAGCAGTACTTC. It encodes CASSLLWYEQYF.

This sequence joins TRBV12-3 or TRBV12-4 and TRBJ2-3, with D tentatively TRBD1 (5 bases). The CDR3 sequence is 14 residues long. V lost 6 bases, J lost 7 bases, and 17 bases lay in between. The CDR3 DNA is TGTGCCAGCAGGAAGTACCAGGGTCCGCATACGCAGTATTTT. As protein: CASRKYQGPHTQYF.

The chain recombines TRBV6-6 with TRBJ1-2, with a possible D match to TRBD1 (6 bases). V was shortened by 2 bases and J by 4 bases, with 14 bases between the two germline ends. The CDR3 extends over 15 amino acids. Germline CDR1 reads MNHNY; CDR2 reads SVGAGI (reference sequence). This CDR3 is CASSYGQPLSYGYTF. The CDR3 DNA reads as TGTGCCAGCAGTTACGGACAGCCGCTGAGCTATGGCTACACCTTC.

The CDR3, as DNA: TGTGCCAGCAGCTGGCGGGGGGTTCACACAGATACGCAGTATTTT. Protein: CASSWRGVHTDTQYF. The chain joins TRBV7-2 to TRBJ2-3, with TRBD2 matching over 8 bases. The CDR3 is made up of 15 amino acids. Per germline, CDR1 SGHTA and CDR2 FQGNSA. V shed 4 bases and J 2 bases; nucleotides not matched to a gene: 5.

The chain has TRBV20-1 and TRBJ2-5; D is uncertain. The CDR3 has 14 residues. Germline V CDR1 and CDR2: DFQATT, SNEGSKA (reference sequence). V was shortened by 3 bases and J by 1 base, with 12 bases between the two germline ends. DNA for the CDR3: TGCAGTGCTAGTGAGCGTTTATCCCAAGAGACCCAGTACTTC. Translating gives CSASERLSQETQYF.

The sample holds a few counts of this clonotype. This chain joins TRBV28 and TRBJ2-1; 10 bases are a match to TRBD1. Germline CDR1 is MDHEN and CDR2 is SYDVKM. The J segment lost 15 bases and the V segment lost 3 bases, leaving 8 bases of the junction unmatched. CDR3 length equals 13 residues. DNA of the CDR3: TGTGCCAGCAGTTTGATGGGGACAGGGGTTGGGTTCTTC. As protein: CASSLMGTGVGFF.

This clonotype appeared a few times. The V call is TRBV5-5, the J call TRBJ1-5, with TRBD1 matching over 7 bases. The CDR3 length is 16 residues. Germline trimming cut 3 bases from V and 7 bases from J; bases unmatched to any gene: 13. Per the germline V gene, CDR1 is SGHKS and CDR2 is YYEKEE (reference sequence). The CDR3 DNA follows: TGTGCCAGCAGCTCATCAATTGGGACAGTGGGCCAGCCCCAGCATTTT. Its protein product is CASSSSIGTVGQPQHF.

The chain recombines TRBV7-2 with TRBJ2-3, with D maybe TRBD2 (6 bases). V was cut by 5 bases and J by 6 bases, with 15 bases left in between. Germline assignment: CDR1 SGHTA and CDR2 FQGNSA. The CDR3 is 14 amino acids. The CDR3 DNA sequence: TGTGCCAGCAGCCCGGACTATGGGGGGGATACGCAGTATTTT. Translation: CASSPDYGGDTQYF.

This clonotype was seen only a few times. The chain carries TRBV10-3 and TRBJ1-2; D unresolved. The CDR3 has 14 amino acids. V was pared by 0 bases and J by 4 bases, with 9 bases between. Germline V gene sequence: CDR1 ENHRY, CDR2 SYGVKD. This CDR3 reads CAISESLISYGYTF. In DNA form, the CDR3 reads TGTGCCATCAGTGAGTCCTTGATTTCCTATGGCTACACCTTC.